This paragraph reports one T cell receptor beta chain. The sample is drawn from a study of technical replicates of blood from a handful of donors. Clones were read by immunoSEQ multiplex PCR, and TCRdb kept only the in-frame ones, dropping some. Here the sample spans 50,000 to 70,000 clones, less than 90% being singletons. This CDR3 contains 11 residues. Looked up from germline, CDR1 is SNHLY and CDR2 is FYNNEI. J gave up 7 bases and V 10 bases, and 4 bases lay outside the gene matches. This receptor was identified in a human donor in good health. Some clones in this sample may be carry-over from other donors' samples. Material: PBMCs. The J gene is TRBJ2-3, the V gene TRBV2; 8 bases align to TRBD1. CDR3 nucleotide sequence: TGTGCCACTCGGGACAGGAATACGCAGTATTTT. Its protein is CATRDRNTQYF.